The 26 T cell receptor beta chains in this list originate from one sample, sequenced in a study of T cell responses to AZD1222 COVID-19 vaccine. Using immunoSEQ multiplex PCR, the repertoire was profiled, and TCRdb retains in-frame clones only, with some absent. The table lists 95,000 to 150,000 clones, around 92% of them singletons. The sequencing here drew on peripheral blood, taken on day 0 of AZD1222 vaccination. These receptors all stem from an adult in good health.

V usage is TRBV30 and J usage is TRBJ2-1; tentative D call: TRBD2 (5 bases). Between the trimmed V and J ends, which lost 2 bases and 8 bases, there was a span of 13 bases. The V gene's germline CDR1 is GTSNPN and CDR2 SVGIG (reference sequence). The CDR3 length is 13 residues. DNA of the CDR3: TGTGCCTGGAGTATCGGGGATGGCGATGAGCAGTTCTTC. Protein: CAWSIGDGDEQFF.

The chain carries TRBV20-1 and TRBJ2-7; tentative D call: TRBD2 (5 bases). This CDR3 is built from 13 residues. Trimming cost V 3 bases and J 5 bases, with 14 bases left between them. Germline CDR1 reads DFQATT; CDR2 reads SNEGSKA (reference sequence). CDR3 bases: TGCAGTGCTAGTCGGATGGGGAGCGACGAGCAGTACTTC. This translates into CSASRMGSDEQYF.

The genes are TRBV10-3 and TRBJ1-1; TRBD1 matches 7 bases. The CDR3 spans 14 residues. Germline trimming cut 7 bases from V and 1 base from J; bases unmatched to any gene: 6. Germline V gene sequence: CDR1 ENHRY, CDR2 SYGVKD. CDR3 in amino acids: CAITRDRENTEAFF. In DNA form, the CDR3 reads TGTGCCATCACTAGGGACAGAGAGAACACTGAAGCTTTCTTT.

The genes are TRBV30 and TRBJ1-1, with D possibly matching TRBD1 (5 bases). Per the germline V gene, CDR1 is GTSNPN and CDR2 is SVGIG (reference sequence). V was shortened by 4 bases and J by 5 bases, with 8 bases between the two germline ends. CDR3 length: 11 residues. DNA for the CDR3: TGTGCCTGGACAGGGTTTACTGAAGCTTTCTTT. It codes for CAWTGFTEAFF.

DNA of the CDR3: TGTGCCAGCAGCCCCTCAGCAGGGTCCTACAATGAGCAGTTCTTC. It specifies CASSPSAGSYNEQFF. This rearrangement joins TRBV9 to TRBJ2-1, with D possibly matching TRBD1 (5 bases). This CDR3 has 15 residues. Germline-derived CDR1 and CDR2 are SGDLS and YYNGEE. V lost 4 bases and J 1 base, leaving 12 bases between the germline ends. Using reference TRBV9 and TRBJ2-1 for the parts outside the CDR3, the full variable domain is DSGVTQTPKHLITATGQRVTLRCSPRSGDLSVYWYQQSLDQGLQFLIQYYNGEERAKGNILERFSAQQFPDLHSELNLSSLELGDSALYFCASSPSAGSYNEQFFGPGTRLTVL.

V gene TRBV5-6 combines with J gene TRBJ1-2; 7 bases line up with TRBD1. The CDR3 is 15 residues long. Germline assignment: CDR1 SGHDT and CDR2 YYEEEE. V gave up 5 bases and J gave up 2 bases; unmatched junction bases: 9. The CDR3 loop is CASSATGSFNYGYTF. CDR3 bases: TGTGCCAGCAGTGCGACAGGGAGCTTCAACTATGGCTACACCTTC. Full variable domain (missing parts from reference TRBV5-6 and TRBJ1-2): DAGVTQSPTHLIKTRGQQVTLRCSPKSGHDTVSWYQQALGQGPQFIFQYYEEEERQRGNFPDRFSGHQFPNYSSELNVNALLLGDSALYLCASSATGSFNYGYTFGSGTRLTVV.

The V gene is TRBV7-9, the J gene TRBJ1-4; 9 nucleotides agree with TRBD1. CDR1 SEHNR and CDR2 FQNEAQ come from the germline V gene (reference sequence). J gave up 5 bases and V 7 bases, and 8 bases lay outside the gene matches. The CDR3 has 15 amino acids. The CDR3 sequence: CASTNTGTGNEKLFF. The CDR3 DNA reads as TGTGCCAGCACCAATACCGGGACAGGGAATGAAAAACTGTTTTTT.

This chain's CDR3 is CASSVQGHNYEQYF. DNA of the CDR3: TGTGCCAGCAGCGTACAGGGTCATAATTACGAGCAGTACTTC. The V call is TRBV9, the J call TRBJ2-7, with D possibly TRBD1 on 5 matching bases. The germline gives CDR1 SGDLS, CDR2 YYNGEE. The CDR3 sequence is 14 residues long. Trimming left V 1 base short and J 4 bases short, with 12 bases between.

This chain joins TRBV11-1 and TRBJ1-4; tentatively, D is TRBD1 (5 bases). The CDR3 consists of 14 residues. Germline values: CDR1 SGHAT, CDR2 FQDESV (reference sequence). The germline V and J ends were trimmed by 3 bases and 6 bases, with 11 bases remaining between them. The CDR3 DNA sequence: TGTGCCAGCAGCTTGGCGGGGGAAGATGAAAAACTGTTTTTT. It yields the protein CASSLAGEDEKLFF.

The rearrangement joins TRBV7-3 to TRBJ2-7; no clear D. CDR3 length: 15 amino acids. CDR1 and CDR2 (germline): SGHTA, FQGTGA. V shed 5 bases and J shed 5 bases, with 19 bases lying between them. The DNA of the CDR3 is TGTGCCAGCAGCCCATACAGTGGACCCCTTAACGAGCAGTACTTC. Its translation is CASSPYSGPLNEQYF.

The rearrangement uses TRBV12-3 or TRBV12-4 and TRBJ1-3; D gene ambiguous. V gave up 4 bases and J gave up 11 bases, with 9 bases separating them. This CDR3 comprises 11 residues. The CDR3 loop reads CASSSEVAIYF. DNA of the CDR3: TGTGCCAGCAGTTCGGAAGTGGCCATATATTTT.

This chain links TRBV9 with TRBJ2-3; 10 bases match TRBD2. Germline V CDR1 and CDR2: SGDLS, YYNGEE. The V and J ends lost 4 bases and 3 bases, in that order; junction bases with no gene match: 11. This CDR3 is built from 17 residues. The CDR3 bases are TGTGCCAGCAGCAGTGGCTCTAGCGGGAGTAGTACAGATACGCAGTATTTT. Translated, it gives CASSSGSSGSSTDTQYF.

The genes are TRBV2 and TRBJ2-7; D call uncertain. Germline V gives CDR1 SNHLY, CDR2 FYNNEI. Between the trimmed V and J ends, which lost 4 bases and 0 bases, there was a span of 19 bases. CDR3 length: 17 amino acids. This CDR3 reads CASSAGPVGASSYEQYF. The CDR3 nucleotides are TGTGCCAGCAGTGCGGGCCCGGTTGGAGCGAGCTCCTACGAGCAGTACTTC.

This chain uses TRBV6-5 with TRBJ1-1; no clear D. V gave up 8 bases and J gave up 1 base, with 11 bases separating them. This CDR3 contains 13 residues. Germline V gene lookup returns CDR1 MNHEY and CDR2 SVGAGI. CDR3 coding DNA: TGTGCCAGCGCGATTCTTACGAACACTGAAGCTTTCTTT. Encoded protein: CASAILTNTEAFF.

In its sample, this clone was seen a few times. This chain joins TRBV19 and TRBJ2-1; TRBD2 matches 9 bases. V shed 2 bases and J 2 bases; nucleotides not matched to a gene: 7. CDR1 and CDR2 (germline): LNHDA, SQIVND (reference sequence). This CDR3 contains 17 residues. CDR3 region: CASSIKFAGGPYNEQFF. CDR3 DNA: TGTGCCAGTAGTATAAAGTTTGCGGGAGGGCCCTACAATGAGCAGTTCTTC.

The chain couples TRBV28 to TRBJ1-6, with D possibly TRBD1 on 6 matching bases. The V gene lost 8 bases and the J gene lost 2 bases, with 19 bases spanning the gap. The CDR3 totals 17 residues. Germline CDR1 is MDHEN and CDR2 is SYDVKM. In DNA form, the CDR3 reads TGTGCCAGCCGAGGGGGAACCGAACAGCCCTATAATTCACCCCTCCACTTT. Protein product: CASRGGTEQPYNSPLHF.

This chain joins TRBV2 and TRBJ1-4, with TRBD1 as a possible D gene (5 bases). Germline CDR1 reads SNHLY; CDR2 reads FYNNEI. V was trimmed by 5 bases and J by 3 bases, leaving 10 bases between them. The CDR3 length is 14 residues. CDR3 residues: CASSRQRSNEKLFF. The CDR3 nucleotides are TGTGCCAGCAGTCGACAGAGGTCTAATGAAAAACTGTTTTTT.

The V gene is TRBV29-1, the J gene TRBJ2-3; a weak D match, TRBD1 (6 bases). CDR1 SQVTM and CDR2 ANQGSEA come from the germline V gene. Trimming removed 3 bases from V and 4 bases from J, with 14 bases in between. This CDR3 region has 14 residues. CDR3 sequence: CSVDPRQGPDTQYF. CDR3 sequence (DNA): TGCAGCGTTGACCCCCGGCAGGGGCCAGATACGCAGTATTTT.

This chain connects TRBV7-9 to TRBJ1-1; D is ambiguous. Germline V gives CDR1 SEHNR, CDR2 FQNEAQ (reference sequence). This CDR3 is 13 amino acids long. V lost 6 bases and J 1 base, leaving 9 bases between the germline ends. The CDR3 sequence is CASRATSNTEAFF. In nucleotides, the CDR3 is TGTGCCAGCAGAGCGACATCGAACACTGAAGCTTTCTTT.

This clone was picked up one time. The rearrangement uses TRBV13 and TRBJ1-1; TRBD1 matches 8 bases. Germline V gives CDR1 PRHDT, CDR2 FYEKMQ (reference sequence). This CDR3 has 15 residues. The J segment lost 4 bases and the V segment lost 5 bases, leaving 9 bases of the junction unmatched. CDR3 sequence: CASSQTGARGTEAFF. The CDR3 coding sequence is TGTGCCAGCAGCCAGACAGGGGCGAGGGGCACTGAAGCTTTCTTT.

The chain uses TRBV6-5 and TRBJ1-1, with D perhaps matching TRBD1 (5 bases). Germline V gives CDR1 MNHEY, CDR2 SVGAGI. The CDR3 runs 15 residues. V lost 2 bases, J lost 1 base, and 11 bases lay in between. The CDR3 region is CASSYPGGGNTEAFF. Written as DNA, the CDR3 is TGTGCCAGCAGTTACCCCGGGGGAGGGAACACTGAAGCTTTCTTT.

The chain recombines TRBV24-1 with TRBJ2-1; D is possibly TRBD1 (6 bases). This CDR3 has 17 residues. CDR1 is KGHDR and CDR2 is SFDVKD in the germline V gene. The germline V and J ends were trimmed by 1 base and 4 bases, with 16 bases remaining between them. CDR3 DNA sequence: TGTGCCACCAGTGATTTTATTGCGGACAGAGGGTACAATGAGCAGTTCTTC. As protein: CATSDFIADRGYNEQFF.

The V and J genes are TRBV14 and TRBJ2-1; tentative D call: TRBD2 (5 bases). From germline, CDR1 is SGHDN and CDR2 FVKESK. The CDR3 loop spans 17 amino acids. Trimming shortened V by 0 bases and J by 3 bases, and 15 bases separated the two germline ends. The CDR3 DNA reads TGTGCCAGCAGCCAAGATTTAACACTAGTGAACTACAATGAGCAGTTCTTC. Amino acids: CASSQDLTLVNYNEQFF.

The chain joins TRBV18 to TRBJ2-1, with D uncertain. Trimming took 6 bases from V and 5 from J, leaving 14 bases between them. The germline V gene encodes CDR1 KGHSH and CDR2 LQKENI. The CDR3 consists of 14 residues. Written as DNA, the CDR3 is TGTGCCAGCTCGCCCCTCGCTGTTCACAATGAGCAGTTCTTC. Protein product: CASSPLAVHNEQFF.

The genes are TRBV6-5 and TRBJ2-7; D gene unclear. This CDR3 is 13 amino acids long. V was clipped by 6 bases and J by 0 bases, with 9 bases between them. Germline V gene data show CDR1 as MNHEY and CDR2 as SVGAGI. CDR3 in DNA: TGTGCCAGCAGCCCCGGGCCCTCCTACGAGCAGTACTTC. This gives the protein CASSPGPSYEQYF.

The rearrangement uses TRBV6-5 and TRBJ2-1, with D hard to call. CDR1 is MNHEY and CDR2 is SVGAGI in the germline V gene. This CDR3 is 14 amino acids long. Trimming stripped 7 bases from V and 4 bases from J, with 14 bases between. CDR3 nucleotide sequence: TGTGCCAGCACAGTTGAGACTGAGTACAATGAGCAGTTCTTC. Its protein is CASTVETEYNEQFF.